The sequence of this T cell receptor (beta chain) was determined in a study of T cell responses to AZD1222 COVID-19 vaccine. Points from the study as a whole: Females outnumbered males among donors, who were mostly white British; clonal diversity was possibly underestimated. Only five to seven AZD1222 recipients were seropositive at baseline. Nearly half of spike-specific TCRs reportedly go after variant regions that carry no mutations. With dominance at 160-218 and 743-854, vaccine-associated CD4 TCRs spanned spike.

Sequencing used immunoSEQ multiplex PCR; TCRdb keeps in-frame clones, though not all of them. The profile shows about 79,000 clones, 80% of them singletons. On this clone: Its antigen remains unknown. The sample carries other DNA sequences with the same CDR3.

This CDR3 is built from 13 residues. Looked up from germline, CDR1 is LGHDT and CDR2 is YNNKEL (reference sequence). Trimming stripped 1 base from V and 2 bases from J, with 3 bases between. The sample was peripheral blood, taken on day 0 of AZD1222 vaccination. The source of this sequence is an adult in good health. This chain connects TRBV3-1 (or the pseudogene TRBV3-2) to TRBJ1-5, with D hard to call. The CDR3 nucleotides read TGTGCCAGCAGCCAAGCAGGCAATCAGCCCCAGCATTTT. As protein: CASSQAGNQPQHF.